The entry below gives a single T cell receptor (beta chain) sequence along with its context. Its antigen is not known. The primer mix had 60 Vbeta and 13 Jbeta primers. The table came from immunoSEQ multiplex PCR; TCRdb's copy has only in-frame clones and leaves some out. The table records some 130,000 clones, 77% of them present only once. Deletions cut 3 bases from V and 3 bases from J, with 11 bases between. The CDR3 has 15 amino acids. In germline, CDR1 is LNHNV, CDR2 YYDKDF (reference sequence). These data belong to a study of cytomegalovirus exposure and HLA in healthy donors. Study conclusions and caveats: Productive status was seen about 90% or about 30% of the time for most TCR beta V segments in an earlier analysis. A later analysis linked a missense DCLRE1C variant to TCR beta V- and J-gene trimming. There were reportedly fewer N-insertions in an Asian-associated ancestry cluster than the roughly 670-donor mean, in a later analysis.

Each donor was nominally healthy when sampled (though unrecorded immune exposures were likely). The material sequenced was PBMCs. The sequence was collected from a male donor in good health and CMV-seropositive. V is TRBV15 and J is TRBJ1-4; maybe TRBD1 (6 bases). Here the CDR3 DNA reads TGTGCCACCAGCAGCGACAGGAGTCCTAATGAAAAACTGTTTTTT. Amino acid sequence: CATSSDRSPNEKLFF.